Below, 5 T cell receptor beta chains from the same sample are listed, as sequenced in a study of blood T cell repertoires in COVID-19. The table came from immunoSEQ multiplex PCR; TCRdb's copy has only in-frame clones and leaves some out. The table includes fewer than 150,000 clones, around 85% detected once. Sample: peripheral blood. The receptors originated from a woman aged 55-69 years with COVID-19, enrolled during active disease.

This chain connects TRBV24-1 to TRBJ2-1, with D perhaps matching TRBD1 (6 bases). CDR3 size: 14 residues. Germline CDR1 and CDR2: KGHDR and SFDVKD. V was clipped by 3 bases and J by 5 bases, with 10 bases between them. The CDR3 sequence is CATSDPGHHNEQFF. The CDR3 DNA sequence: TGTGCCACCAGTGATCCGGGACATCACAATGAGCAGTTCTTC.

The V gene is TRBV12-1, the J gene TRBJ1-1; no check of the table's D call, TRBD1, against the DNA was made. TRBV12-1 is annotated as a pseudogene. CDR3 length equals 13 residues. Written as DNA, the CDR3 is TGTGCCAACCGAGGGACACCGAACACTGAAGCTTTCTTT. Amino acids: CANRGTPNTEAFF.

CDR3 in DNA: TGTGCCAGCAGCCATCAGGGGGGCTATGGCTACACCTTC. This sequence encodes CASSHQGGYGYTF. The genes are TRBV7-3 and TRBJ1-2, with 7 bases lining up with TRBD1. V was clipped by 5 bases and J by 4 bases; unmatched bases: 4. Germline V CDR1 and CDR2: SGHTA, FQGTGA. CDR3 length: 13 residues.

The chain carries TRBV24-1 and TRBJ2-4, with 7 bases matching TRBD1. Trimming at V came to 3 bases and at J to 9 bases, leaving 4 bases not matched to a gene. The V gene's germline CDR1 is KGHDR and CDR2 SFDVKD. The CDR3 length is 13 residues. CDR3 DNA sequence: TGTGCCACCAGTGATGGGACAGAGGGCATTCAGTACTTC. Protein sequence: CATSDGTEGIQYF.

The rearrangement links TRBV7-7 to TRBJ1-5; no firm D call. Germline V gene sequence: CDR1 SSHAT, CDR2 FNYEAQ (reference sequence). This CDR3 contains 16 residues. Trimming left V 5 bases short and J 2 bases short, with 16 bases between. This chain's CDR3 is CASSREEGEGNQPQHF. The CDR3 bases are TGTGCCAGCAGCAGAGAAGAGGGAGAGGGCAATCAGCCCCAGCATTTT.